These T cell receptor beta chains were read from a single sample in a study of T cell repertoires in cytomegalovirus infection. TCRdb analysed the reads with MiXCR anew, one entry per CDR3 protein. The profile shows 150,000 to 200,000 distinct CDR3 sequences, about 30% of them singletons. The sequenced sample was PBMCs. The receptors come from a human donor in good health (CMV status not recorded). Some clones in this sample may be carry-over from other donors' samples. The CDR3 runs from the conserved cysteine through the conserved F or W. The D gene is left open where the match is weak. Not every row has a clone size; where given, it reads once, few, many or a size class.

CDR3 protein: CSVGAGPNTGELFF; CDR3 DNA: TGCAGCGTTGGTGCAGGTCCGAACACCGGGGAGCTGTTTTTT; D gene: NA; CDR3 length: 14; J gene: TRBJ2-2; clone size: NA; V gene: TRBV29-1
CDR3 protein: CASSTGLEGTGNEQFF; CDR3 DNA: TGTGCCAGCAGCACCGGCCTAGAGGGGACGGGAAATGAGCAGTTCTTC; D gene: NA; CDR3 length: 16; J gene: TRBJ2-1; clone size: NA; V gene: TRBV7-2
CDR3 protein: CASSFRGAAQETQYF; CDR3 DNA: TGTGCCAGCAGCTTCAGGGGGGCAGCCCAAGAGACCCAGTACTTC; D gene: NA; CDR3 length: 15; J gene: TRBJ2-5; clone size: NA; V gene: TRBV11-2
CDR3 protein: CASFSTASSGGYTQYF; CDR3 DNA: TGTGCCAGCTTCTCTACGGCGTCTAGCGGGGGTTATACGCAGTATTTT; D gene: TRBD2; CDR3 length: 16; J gene: TRBJ2-3; clone size: NA; V gene: TRBV6-8
CDR3 protein: CASSHGTLAKNIQYF; CDR3 DNA: TGTGCCAGCAGTCACGGGACCCTAGCCAAAAACATTCAGTACTTC; D gene: NA; CDR3 length: 15; J gene: TRBJ2-4; clone size: few; V gene: TRBV12-3/TRBV12-4
CDR3 protein: CATSRAGRGSGANVLTF; CDR3 DNA: TGTGCCACCAGCAGGGCGGGCAGGGGCTCTGGGGCCAACGTCCTGACTTTC; D gene: NA; CDR3 length: 17; J gene: TRBJ2-6; clone size: NA; V gene: TRBV15
CDR3 protein: CASSSLAGNYEQYF; CDR3 DNA: TGTGCCAGCAGCTCTTTGGCGGGGAATTACGAGCAGTACTTC; D gene: NA; CDR3 length: 14; J gene: TRBJ2-7; clone size: many; V gene: TRBV7-2
CDR3 protein: CASSLEAGGAEQYF; CDR3 DNA: TGTGCCAGCAGCCTTGAGGCAGGGGGGGCCGAGCAGTACTTC; D gene: NA; CDR3 length: 14; J gene: TRBJ2-7; clone size: few; V gene: TRBV7-9
CDR3 protein: CASSSVLAYEQYF; CDR3 DNA: TGTGCCAGCAGTTCCGTGCTAGCCTACGAGCAGTACTTC; D gene: NA; CDR3 length: 13; J gene: TRBJ2-7; clone size: NA; V gene: TRBV11-2
CDR3 protein: CASSPSGTSGGRETQYF; CDR3 DNA: TGTGCCAGCAGCCCCTCCGGGACTAGCGGGGGGCGAGAGACCCAGTACTTC; D gene: TRBD2; CDR3 length: 17; J gene: TRBJ2-5; clone size: many; V gene: TRBV7-8
CDR3 protein: CASSLKGDSANTGELFF; CDR3 DNA: TGCGCCAGCAGCTTGAAAGGGGACAGCGCGAACACCGGGGAGCTGTTTTTT; D gene: TRBD1; CDR3 length: 17; J gene: TRBJ2-2; clone size: NA; V gene: TRBV5-1
CDR3 protein: CSAGFFAGSSYNEQFF; CDR3 DNA: TGCAGTGCTGGATTTTTTGCGGGGAGCTCCTACAATGAGCAGTTCTTC; D gene: NA; CDR3 length: 16; J gene: TRBJ2-1; clone size: once; V gene: TRBV20-1
CDR3 protein: CASSLSAAIYGYTF; CDR3 DNA: TGTGCCAGCAGTTTATCGGCAGCCATCTATGGCTACACCTTC; D gene: NA; CDR3 length: 14; J gene: TRBJ1-2; clone size: NA; V gene: TRBV27
CDR3 protein: CASSVTGRTEAFF; CDR3 DNA: TGTGCCAGCAGCGTGACAGGGCGGACTGAAGCTTTCTTT; D gene: TRBD1; CDR3 length: 13; J gene: TRBJ1-1; clone size: few; V gene: TRBV7-3
CDR3 protein: CASSLAGGSDTIYF; CDR3 DNA: TGTGCCAGCAGCTTAGCAGGGGGCAGTGACACCATATATTTT; D gene: TRBD1; CDR3 length: 14; J gene: TRBJ1-3; clone size: NA; V gene: TRBV7-2